This T cell receptor beta chain was captured by sequencing in a study of PD-1 blockade in classical Hodgkin lymphoma. General observations from the study: Complete responders showed a baseline diversity that resembled the diversity of newly diagnosed patients.

The time point here: cycle 4 day 1 (C4D1), after six to seven weeks of nivolumab. In every patient, relapse followed autologous stem cell transplantation, while exposure to brentuximab vedotin differed. Sequencing was performed with immunoSEQ multiplex PCR; in TCRdb, only in-frame clones are kept and a portion is missing. The data hold 20,000 to 30,000 clones, with approximately 68% observed a single time. The CDR3 loop spans 14 amino acids. Germline assignment: CDR1 SGHNT and CDR2 YYREEE (reference sequence). V was clipped by 6 bases and J by 6 bases, with 19 bases between them. This clone was observed a handful of times. Its specificity is not known.

The sample was peripheral blood mononuclear cells (PBMCs), taken before the fourth cycle of nivolumab. The chain recombines TRBV5-4 with TRBJ2-7; D is unclear. This sequence was found in a human donor with classical Hodgkin lymphoma. DNA for the CDR3: TGTGCCAGCAACCGCTCCCCCAGTGAAGGCGAGCAGTACTTC. Protein product: CASNRSPSEGEQYF.